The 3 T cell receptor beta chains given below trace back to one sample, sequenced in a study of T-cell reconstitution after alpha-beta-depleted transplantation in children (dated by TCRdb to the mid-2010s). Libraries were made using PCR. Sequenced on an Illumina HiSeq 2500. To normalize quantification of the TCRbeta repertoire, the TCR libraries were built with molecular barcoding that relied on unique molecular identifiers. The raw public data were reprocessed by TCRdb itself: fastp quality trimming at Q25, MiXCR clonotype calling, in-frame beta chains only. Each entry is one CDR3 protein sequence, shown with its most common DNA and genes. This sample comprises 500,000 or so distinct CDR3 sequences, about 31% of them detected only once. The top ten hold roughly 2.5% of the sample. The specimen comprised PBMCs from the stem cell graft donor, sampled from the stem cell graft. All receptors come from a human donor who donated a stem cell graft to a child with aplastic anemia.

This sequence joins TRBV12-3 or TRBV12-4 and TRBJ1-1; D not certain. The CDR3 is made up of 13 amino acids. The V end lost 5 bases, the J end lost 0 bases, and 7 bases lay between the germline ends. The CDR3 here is CASSVSLNTEAFF. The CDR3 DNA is TGTGCCAGCAGTGTCAGTCTGAACACTGAAGCTTTCTTT.

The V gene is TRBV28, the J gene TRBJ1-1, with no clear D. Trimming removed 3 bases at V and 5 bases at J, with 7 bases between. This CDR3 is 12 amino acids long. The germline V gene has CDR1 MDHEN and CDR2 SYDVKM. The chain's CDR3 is CASSLAVTEAFF. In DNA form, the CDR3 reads TGTGCCAGCAGTTTGGCGGTGACTGAAGCTTTCTTT.

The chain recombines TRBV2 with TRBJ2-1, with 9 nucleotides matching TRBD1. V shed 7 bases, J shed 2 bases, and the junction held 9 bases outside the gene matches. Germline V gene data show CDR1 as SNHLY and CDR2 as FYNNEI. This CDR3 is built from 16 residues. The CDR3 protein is CASITGGGRTYNEQFF. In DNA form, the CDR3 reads TGTGCCAGCATCACAGGGGGCGGAAGGACCTACAATGAGCAGTTCTTC. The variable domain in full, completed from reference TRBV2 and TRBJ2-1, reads EPEVTQTPSHQVTQMGQEVILRCVPISNHLYFYWYRQILGQKVEFLVSFYNNEISEKSEIFDDQFSVERPDGSNFTLKIRSTKLEDSAMYFCASITGGGRTYNEQFFGPGTRLTVL.